One and the same sample provided the 26 T cell receptor beta chains below, sequenced in a study of T cells in Graves' hyperthyroidism and ophthalmopathy. Regions amplified from RNA transcripts were the TCR beta CDR3 regions. Using the HTBI primer set, a first-round RT-PCR was run on the TCR CDR3. TCRdb called the multiplex PCR reads again in MiXCR, with one record for every CDR3 protein. The sample yields 600,000 to 800,000 distinct CDR3 sequences, roughly a third seen once. Material for sequencing was blood. The receptor source for this set is a woman in her 40s with Graves' hyperthyroidism.

This clonotype was seen more than once but under ten times. The chain recombines TRBV12-3 or TRBV12-4 with TRBJ1-1; TRBD1 aligns across 9 bases. Trimming took 6 bases from V and 0 from J; bases not matched to a gene: 8. This CDR3 has 16 amino acids. CDR3 bases: TGTGCCAGCAGCCTTACCGGGACAGGGTTGAACACTGAAGCTTTCTTT. Its protein is CASSLTGTGLNTEAFF.

This clonotype has a count of ten or more. This chain links TRBV7-2 with TRBJ1-3, with no clear D. The CDR3 is 14 amino acids. V was pared by 1 base and J by 4 bases, with 8 bases between. From germline, CDR1 is SGHTA and CDR2 FQGNSA. CDR3 region: CASSLDSGGNTIYF. CDR3 DNA sequence: TGTGCCAGCAGCTTAGATTCTGGGGGAAACACCATATATTTT.

This clonotype was found many times. The chain is built from TRBV7-2 and TRBJ1-5, with D unclear. The CDR3 sequence is 13 residues long. V was cut by 5 bases and J by 6 bases, with 11 bases left in between. The germline V gene encodes CDR1 SGHTA and CDR2 FQGNSA. As DNA, the CDR3 is TGTGCCAGCAGCCCGTTCTTCACTCAGCCCCAGCATTTT. This sequence encodes CASSPFFTQPQHF.

This chain uses TRBV12-3 or TRBV12-4 with TRBJ1-2; D remains ambiguous. The V end lost 1 base, the J end lost 2 bases, and 20 bases lay between the germline ends. The CDR3 length is 18 residues. CDR3 nucleotides: TGTGCCAGCAGTTTAGGAACCCCCAGCCCCACAACAAACTATGGCTACACCTTC. Amino acid sequence: CASSLGTPSPTTNYGYTF.

This clonotype was observed a handful of times. V is TRBV29-1 and J is TRBJ1-5; TRBD1 aligns across 8 bases. The CDR3 runs to 13 residues. The V and J ends lost 7 bases and 7 bases, in that order; junction bases with no gene match: 9. The germline gives CDR1 SQVTM, CDR2 ANQGSEA. The DNA of the CDR3 is TGCAGCGGCGGACAGGGCGGAGGACAGCCCCAGCATTTT. Translation: CSGGQGGGQPQHF.

A few counts support this clonotype. This chain connects TRBV12-3 or TRBV12-4 to TRBJ2-7; D unclear. The CDR3 totals 13 residues. V was clipped by 4 bases and J by 4 bases, with 11 bases between them. CDR3 loop: CASSYRHLYEQYF. CDR3 in DNA: TGTGCCAGCAGTTATAGACACCTTTACGAGCAGTACTTC.

This clonotype was detected ten times or more. One end of the junction does not line up with germline, which may come from a read error. This chain joins TRBV24-1 and TRBJ2-2; D may correspond to TRBD1 or TRBD2 (6 bases each). Germline V gene lookup returns CDR1 KGHDR and CDR2 SFDVKD. The CDR3 is 16 amino acids. The CDR3 loop is CATSDQQGGNSGELFF. The CDR3 DNA reads as TGTGCCACCAGTGACCAACAGGGAGGAAACAGCGGGGAGCTGTTTTTT.

There are many counts of this clonotype. This chain uses TRBV7-8 with TRBJ1-4; perhaps TRBD1 as D (5 bases). V was shortened by 5 bases and J by 8 bases, with 15 bases between the two germline ends. Germline CDR1 and CDR2: SGHVS and FQNEAQ. The length of the CDR3 is 14 residues. CDR3 sequence: CASSRGQGREKLFF. In DNA form, the CDR3 reads TGTGCCAGCAGCCGAGGGCAGGGTAGGGAAAAACTGTTTTTT.

The chain employs TRBV10-2 and TRBJ2-7; 14 bases align to TRBD2. Germline-derived CDR1 and CDR2 are WSHSY and SAAADI. The CDR3 contains 15 residues. V shed 0 bases and J 7 bases; nucleotides not matched to a gene: 2. This CDR3 reads CASSESGLAGDEQYF. The CDR3 region has the DNA TGCGCCAGCAGTGAGTCGGGACTAGCGGGAGATGAGCAGTACTTC.

This clonotype has ten or more counts. The V and J genes are TRBV9 and TRBJ1-6; D gene unclear. Trimming left V 0 bases short and J 6 bases short, with 13 bases between. Germline V gene sequence: CDR1 SGDLS, CDR2 YYNGEE. The CDR3 runs to 16 residues. The CDR3 protein is CASSVDPGIANSPLHF. The CDR3 DNA is TGTGCCAGCAGCGTAGACCCGGGGATTGCTAATTCACCCCTCCACTTT.

The rearrangement uses TRBV10-3 and TRBJ1-3, with D hard to call. The CDR3 covers 15 residues. The germline CDR1 and CDR2 sequences are ENHRY and SYGVKD. V was trimmed by 4 bases and J by 0 bases, leaving 10 bases between them. The CDR3, as DNA: TGTGCCATCAGTGGATGGTCGGCCTCTGGAAACACCATATATTTT. This codes for CAISGWSASGNTIYF.

This clonotype has at least ten counts. The rearrangement links TRBV6-4 to TRBJ1-6; possibly TRBD1 for D (5 bases). V gave up 6 bases and J gave up 7 bases, with 13 bases separating them. The germline gives CDR1 MRHNA, CDR2 SNTAGT. The CDR3 spans 14 residues. In nucleotides, the CDR3 is TGTGCCAGCAGCTTGACAGAGGGGAATTCACCCCTCCACTTT. Amino acid sequence: CASSLTEGNSPLHF.

The chain uses TRBV5-1 and TRBJ1-2; tentatively, D is TRBD1 (6 bases). Trimming removed 4 bases at V and 4 bases at J, with 17 bases between. This CDR3 is built from 15 residues. Germline CDR1 SGHRS, CDR2 YFSETQ. CDR3 in DNA: TGCGCCAGCAGCCCCCCCCGGGACAACTTCTATGGCTACACCTTC. It codes for CASSPPRDNFYGYTF.

This clonotype was seen many times. V usage is TRBV2 and J usage is TRBJ2-7, with a weak D call TRBD2 (6 bases). The CDR3 has 15 residues. From germline, CDR1 is SNHLY and CDR2 FYNNEI. Trimming left V 10 bases short and J 3 bases short, with 22 bases between. CDR3: CATDTPGGGNYEQYF. CDR3 nucleotide sequence: TGTGCCACCGATACCCCCGGAGGCGGGAACTACGAGCAGTACTTC.

This clonotype was observed at least ten times. The chain employs TRBV7-3 and TRBJ2-7, with 7 bases aligning to TRBD2. This CDR3 is 14 amino acids long. V gave up 5 bases and J gave up 1 base; unmatched junction bases: 5. The germline V gene has CDR1 SGHTA and CDR2 FQGTGA. CDR3 protein: CASSPGGASYEQYF. CDR3 nucleotides: TGTGCCAGCAGCCCGGGGGGAGCTTCCTACGAGCAGTACTTC.

The rearrangement joins TRBV6-2 or TRBV6-3 to TRBJ1-2; D is uncertain. The CDR3 is made up of 15 amino acids. V shed 3 bases and J shed 4 bases, with 15 bases lying between them. The germline V gene encodes CDR1 MNHEY and CDR2 SVGEGT. The CDR3 protein is CASSYLFGGTYGYTF. CDR3 nucleotide sequence: TGTGCCAGCAGTTATCTTTTCGGCGGTACCTATGGCTACACCTTC.

This clonotype occurred a few times. With a much larger clone just one base away, this may be a read error. The chain uses TRBV28 and TRBJ1-1; D possibly corresponds to TRBD1 (5 bases). V was pared by 7 bases and J by 9 bases, with 9 bases between. The CDR3 is 10 amino acids. Germline assignment: CDR1 MDHEN and CDR2 SYDVKM. The CDR3 region has the DNA TGTGCCAGCACAGGGACTAAAGCTTTCTTT. Encoded protein: CASTGTKAFF.

This clonotype was recorded a few times. The V call is TRBV3-1, the J call TRBJ1-6; D gene uncertain. Germline V CDR1 and CDR2: LGHDT, YNNKEL (reference sequence). V was pared by 5 bases and J by 13 bases, with 15 bases between. The CDR3 is 13 residues long. As DNA, the CDR3 is TGTGCCAGCAGCTCCCAGGATTTAGGCCCCCTCCACTTT. Translated, it gives CASSSQDLGPLHF.

There are a few counts of this clonotype. The chain employs TRBV9 and TRBJ1-4, with TRBD1 as a possible D gene (5 bases). Looked up from germline, CDR1 is SGDLS and CDR2 is YYNGEE. CDR3 length: 16 residues. V shed 0 bases and J shed 5 bases, with 14 bases lying between them. CDR3 residues: CASSVEGALQNEKLFF. The CDR3 nucleotides read TGTGCCAGCAGCGTAGAAGGGGCCCTACAAAATGAAAAACTGTTTTTT.

This clonotype was seen a handful of times. The chain is built from TRBV7-9 and TRBJ1-1, with TRBD1 identical over 8 bases. This CDR3 region has 15 residues. Germline CDR1 reads SEHNR; CDR2 reads FQNEAQ (reference sequence). V shed 4 bases, J shed 3 bases, and the junction held 7 bases outside the gene matches. CDR3 amino acids: CASSSTGTGYTEAFF. The CDR3 coding sequence is TGTGCCAGCAGCTCCACCGGGACAGGATACACTGAAGCTTTCTTT.

This clonotype came up a few times. The rearrangement joins TRBV6-1 to TRBJ1-4; D is unresolved. This CDR3 is 14 amino acids long. Trimming took off 5 bases at V and 0 bases at J, with 7 bases between the two ends. Germline-derived CDR1 and CDR2 are MNHNS and SASEGT. The CDR3 reads CASSNPSTNEKLFF. The CDR3 bases are TGTGCCAGCAGTAACCCATCAACTAATGAAAAACTGTTTTTT.

The V call is TRBV7-2, the J call TRBJ2-7, with D tentatively TRBD1 (6 bases). CDR1 SGHTA and CDR2 FQGNSA come from the germline V gene. This CDR3 spans 12 amino acids. V lost 11 bases, J lost 7 bases, and 18 bases lay in between. The CDR3 DNA reads as TGTGCCTGCCTTAAGGGGGTCCGGGAGCAGTACTTC. Its protein product is CACLKGVREQYF.

This rearrangement joins TRBV7-2 to TRBJ1-5, with D possibly matching TRBD1 (5 bases). This CDR3 has 13 amino acids. Germline V gives CDR1 SGHTA, CDR2 FQGNSA. V gave up 11 bases and J gave up 1 base, with 12 bases separating them. CDR3 sequence (DNA): TGTGCCGGGCAGGGACGAAGCAATCAGCCCCAGCATTTT. Its protein is CAGQGRSNQPQHF.

This clonotype has at least ten counts. The chain joins TRBV29-1 to TRBJ2-7; D might be TRBD1 (5 bases). V was trimmed by 6 bases and J by 6 bases, leaving 24 bases between them. Germline V gives CDR1 SQVTM, CDR2 ANQGSEA. The CDR3 sequence is 15 residues long. The CDR3 is CSVARGQGGGSEQYF. In nucleotides, the CDR3 is TGCAGCGTGGCCCGTGGGCAGGGTGGCGGTAGCGAGCAGTACTTC.

Many counts were recorded for this clonotype. V gene TRBV12-3 or TRBV12-4 combines with J gene TRBJ2-5, with D possibly TRBD1 on 5 matching bases. V lost 3 bases and J 5 bases, leaving 13 bases between the germline ends. This CDR3 spans 14 amino acids. The CDR3 is CASSFVQGGETQYF. The CDR3 nucleotides are TGTGCCAGCAGTTTCGTCCAGGGTGGGGAGACCCAGTACTTC.

The chain links TRBV7-2 to TRBJ1-1; D unresolved. Trimming removed 5 bases from V and 1 base from J, with 29 bases in between. There are 20 residues in the CDR3. The germline V gene encodes CDR1 SGHTA and CDR2 FQGNSA. CDR3 DNA sequence: TGTGCCAGCAGCCAAGCGGGTATAGGGTTCGTATCGGCCAGGAACACTGAAGCTTTCTTT. This codes for CASSQAGIGFVSARNTEAFF. The variable domain in full, completed from reference TRBV7-2 and TRBJ1-1, reads GAGVSQSPSNKVTEKGKDVELRCDPISGHTALYWYRQSLGQGLEFLIYFQGNSAPDKSGLPSDRFSAERTGGSVSTLTIQRTQQEDSAVYLCASSQAGIGFVSARNTEAFFGQGTRLTVV.